This T cell receptor beta chain was recovered during a study of T-cell reconstitution after alpha-beta-depleted transplantation in children. Germline CDR1 is DFQATT and CDR2 is SNEGSKA (reference sequence). J gave up 2 bases and V 5 bases, and 6 bases lay outside the gene matches. The CDR3 consists of 16 residues. The study, taken as a whole, reports: Hyperexpanded clones declined; after one year, newly produced T cells mostly supplied diversity. At day 60, the high TCRbeta diversity found in some patients originated from recipient T cells and thymic progenitors that had survived. Approximately two months post-transplant, alpha-beta T cells reportedly originated from several hundred expanded graft clones.

With respect to this clonotype: What it recognizes is unknown.

During its preparation, the TCRbeta library received unique molecular identifiers. Using its own MiXCR run on the PCR reads, TCRdb lists one record per CDR3 protein. The sample yields roughly 790,000 distinct CDR3 sequences, approximately 15% seen once. The chain couples TRBV20-1 to TRBJ2-1; 13 bases line up with TRBD2. The sample in question was PBMCs, mostly from graft donor cells, obtained 360 days after TCRalphabeta/CD19-depleted stem cell transplant. The TCR comes from a male patient younger than 18 who had a stem cell transplant for acute lymphoblastic leukemia, so the T cells may come from the graft donor. The CDR3 nucleotides are TGCAGTGCTGGCCAACTAGCGGGAGGGCCCTACAATGAGCAGTTCTTC. Protein: CSAGQLAGGPYNEQFF.